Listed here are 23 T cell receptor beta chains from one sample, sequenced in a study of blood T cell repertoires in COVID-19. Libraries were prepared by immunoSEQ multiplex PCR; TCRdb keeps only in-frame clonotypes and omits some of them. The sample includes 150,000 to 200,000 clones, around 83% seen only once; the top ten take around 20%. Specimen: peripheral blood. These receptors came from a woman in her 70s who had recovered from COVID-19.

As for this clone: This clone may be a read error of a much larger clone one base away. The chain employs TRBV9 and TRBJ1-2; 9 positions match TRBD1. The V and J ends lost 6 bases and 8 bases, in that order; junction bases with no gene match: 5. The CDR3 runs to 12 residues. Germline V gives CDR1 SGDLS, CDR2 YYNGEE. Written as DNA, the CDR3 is TGTGCCAGCACCGGGACAGGGTCCGGCTACACCTTC. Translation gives CASTGTGSGYTF.

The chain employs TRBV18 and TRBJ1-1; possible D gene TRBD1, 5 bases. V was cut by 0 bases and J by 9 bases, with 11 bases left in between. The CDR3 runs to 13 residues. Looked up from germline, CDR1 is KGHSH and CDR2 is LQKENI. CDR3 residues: CASSPPGRAKAFF. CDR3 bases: TGTGCCAGCTCACCACCGGGCAGGGCAAAAGCTTTCTTT.

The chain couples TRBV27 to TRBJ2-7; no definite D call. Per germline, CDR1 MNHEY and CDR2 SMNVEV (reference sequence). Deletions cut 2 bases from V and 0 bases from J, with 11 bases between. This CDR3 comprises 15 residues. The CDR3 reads CASSLRSASSYEQYF. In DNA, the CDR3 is TGTGCCAGCAGTTTAAGAAGCGCGAGCTCCTACGAGCAGTACTTC.

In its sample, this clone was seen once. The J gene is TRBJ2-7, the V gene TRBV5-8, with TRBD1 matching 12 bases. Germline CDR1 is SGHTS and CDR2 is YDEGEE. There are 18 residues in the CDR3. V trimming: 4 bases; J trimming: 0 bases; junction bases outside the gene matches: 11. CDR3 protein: CASSPTPGQGALSYEQYF. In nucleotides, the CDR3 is TGTGCCAGCAGCCCCACCCCGGGACAGGGGGCCCTCTCCTACGAGCAGTACTTC.

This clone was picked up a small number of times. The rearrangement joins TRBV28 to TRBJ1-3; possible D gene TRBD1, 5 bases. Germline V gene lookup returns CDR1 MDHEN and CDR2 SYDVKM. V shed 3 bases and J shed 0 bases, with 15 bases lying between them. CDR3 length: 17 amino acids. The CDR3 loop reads CASSLGWQGPSGNTIYF. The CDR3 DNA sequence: TGTGCCAGCAGTTTGGGTTGGCAGGGCCCCTCTGGAAACACCATATATTTT.

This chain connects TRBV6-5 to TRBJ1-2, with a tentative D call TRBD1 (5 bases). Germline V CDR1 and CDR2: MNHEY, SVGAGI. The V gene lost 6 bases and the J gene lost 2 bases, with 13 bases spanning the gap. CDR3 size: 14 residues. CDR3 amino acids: CASSPDSWNYGYTF. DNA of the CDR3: TGTGCCAGCAGCCCCGACAGTTGGAACTATGGCTACACCTTC.

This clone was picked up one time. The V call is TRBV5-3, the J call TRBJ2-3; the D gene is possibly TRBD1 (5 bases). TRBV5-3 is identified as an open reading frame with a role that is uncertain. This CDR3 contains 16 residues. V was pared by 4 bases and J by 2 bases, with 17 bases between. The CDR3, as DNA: TGTGCCAGAAGCAGGGGCCGTCACCGCTACACAGATACGCAGTATTTT. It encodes CARSRGRHRYTDTQYF.

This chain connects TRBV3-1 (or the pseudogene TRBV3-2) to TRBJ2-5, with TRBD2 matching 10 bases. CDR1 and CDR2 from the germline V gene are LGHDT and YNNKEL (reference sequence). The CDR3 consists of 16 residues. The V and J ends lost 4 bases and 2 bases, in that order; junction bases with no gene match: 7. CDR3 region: CASSPRLAGVQETQYF. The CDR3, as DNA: TGTGCCAGCAGCCCCCGACTAGCGGGCGTACAAGAGACCCAGTACTTC.

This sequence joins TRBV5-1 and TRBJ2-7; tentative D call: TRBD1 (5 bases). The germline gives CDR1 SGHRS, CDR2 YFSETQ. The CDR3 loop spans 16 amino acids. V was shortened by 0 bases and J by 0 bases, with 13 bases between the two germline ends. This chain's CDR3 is CASSLARQGSSYEQYF. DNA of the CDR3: TGCGCCAGCAGCTTGGCCAGGCAGGGCAGCTCCTACGAGCAGTACTTC.

Written as DNA, the CDR3 is TGTGCCAGCAGTTTATTGAGGGGGAAGCAGTACTTC. Its protein product is CASSLLRGKQYF. The V call is TRBV28, the J call TRBJ2-7; D is possibly TRBD1 (6 bases). Trimming pared 1 base from V and 8 bases from J, leaving 9 bases between. CDR3 length: 12 amino acids. Germline lookup yields CDR1 MDHEN and CDR2 SYDVKM.

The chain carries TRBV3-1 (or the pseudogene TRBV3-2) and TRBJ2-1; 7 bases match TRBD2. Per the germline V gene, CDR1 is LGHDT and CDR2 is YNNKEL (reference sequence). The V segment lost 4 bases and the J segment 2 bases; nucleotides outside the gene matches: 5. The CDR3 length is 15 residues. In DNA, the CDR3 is TGTGCCAGCAGCCTAAGCGGGGAAACCTACAATGAGCAGTTCTTC. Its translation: CASSLSGETYNEQFF.

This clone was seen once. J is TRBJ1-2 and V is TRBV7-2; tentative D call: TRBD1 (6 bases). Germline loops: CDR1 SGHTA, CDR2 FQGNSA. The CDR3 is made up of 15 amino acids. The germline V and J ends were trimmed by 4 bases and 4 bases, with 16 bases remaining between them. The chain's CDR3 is CASSSTGPKGYGYTF. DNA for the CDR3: TGTGCCAGCAGCTCGACAGGCCCAAAAGGCTATGGCTACACCTTC.

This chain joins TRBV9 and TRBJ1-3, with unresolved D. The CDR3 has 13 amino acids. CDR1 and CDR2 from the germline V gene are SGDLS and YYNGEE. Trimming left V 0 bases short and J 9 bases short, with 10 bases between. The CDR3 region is CASSVDGARTIYF. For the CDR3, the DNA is TGTGCCAGCAGCGTAGATGGAGCACGCACCATATATTTT.

DNA of the CDR3: TGTGCCAGCAGCTTTAGTAGCGGGGCCTACGAGCAGTACTTC. Its protein product is CASSFSSGAYEQYF. This chain connects TRBV5-5 to TRBJ2-7; 8 bases line up with TRBD2. Looked up from germline, CDR1 is SGHKS and CDR2 is YYEKEE (reference sequence). The CDR3 is 14 residues long. Losses at the gene ends were 2 bases for V and 2 bases for J; bases not matched to a gene: 3.

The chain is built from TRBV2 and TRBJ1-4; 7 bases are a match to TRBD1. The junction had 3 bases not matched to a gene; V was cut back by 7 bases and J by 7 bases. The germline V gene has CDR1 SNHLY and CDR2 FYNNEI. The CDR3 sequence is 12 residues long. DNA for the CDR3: TGTGCCAGCAATACAGGGGTTGAAAAACTGTTTTTT. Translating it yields CASNTGVEKLFF.

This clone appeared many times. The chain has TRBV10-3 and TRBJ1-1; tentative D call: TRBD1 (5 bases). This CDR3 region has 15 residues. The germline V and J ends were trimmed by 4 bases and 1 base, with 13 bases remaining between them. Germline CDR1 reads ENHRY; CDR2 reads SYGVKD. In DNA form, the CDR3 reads TGTGCCATCAGTGGCATGGGGCAGTCGAACACTGAAGCTTTCTTT. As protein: CAISGMGQSNTEAFF.

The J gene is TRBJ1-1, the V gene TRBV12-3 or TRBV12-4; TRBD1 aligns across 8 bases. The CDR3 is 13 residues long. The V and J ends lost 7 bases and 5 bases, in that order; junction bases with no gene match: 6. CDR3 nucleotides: TGTGCCAGCACCCCGACAGGGGTAACTGAAGCTTTCTTT. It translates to CASTPTGVTEAFF.

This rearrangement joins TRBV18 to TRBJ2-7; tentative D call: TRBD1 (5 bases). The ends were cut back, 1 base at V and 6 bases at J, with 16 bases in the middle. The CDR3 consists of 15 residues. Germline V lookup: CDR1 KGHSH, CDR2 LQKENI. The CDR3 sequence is CASSPLGRGLTEQYF. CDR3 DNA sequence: TGTGCCAGCTCACCACTCGGAAGGGGATTGACCGAGCAGTACTTC.

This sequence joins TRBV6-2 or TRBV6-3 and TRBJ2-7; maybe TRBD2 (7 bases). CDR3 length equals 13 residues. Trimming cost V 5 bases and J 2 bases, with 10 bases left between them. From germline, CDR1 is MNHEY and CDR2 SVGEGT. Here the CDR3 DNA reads TGTGCCAGCAGTCTCGGGGGGCCCTACGAGCAGTACTTC. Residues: CASSLGGPYEQYF.

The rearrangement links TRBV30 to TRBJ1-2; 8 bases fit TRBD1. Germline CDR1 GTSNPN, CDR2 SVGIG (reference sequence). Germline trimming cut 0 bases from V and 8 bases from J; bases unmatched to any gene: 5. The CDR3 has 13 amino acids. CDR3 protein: CAWSVTAGGGYTF. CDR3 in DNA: TGTGCCTGGAGTGTAACCGCAGGGGGCGGCTACACCTTC.

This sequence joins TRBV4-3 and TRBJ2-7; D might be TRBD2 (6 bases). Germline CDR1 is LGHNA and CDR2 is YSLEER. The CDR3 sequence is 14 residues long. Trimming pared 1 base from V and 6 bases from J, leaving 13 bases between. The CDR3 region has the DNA TGCGCCAGCAGCCAAGTAGGGCTGGGGGGCGAGCAGTACTTC. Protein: CASSQVGLGGEQYF.

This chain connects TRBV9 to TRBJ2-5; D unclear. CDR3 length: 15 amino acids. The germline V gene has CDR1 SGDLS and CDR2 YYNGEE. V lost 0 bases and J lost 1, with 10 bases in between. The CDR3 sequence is CASSVGPSFQETQYF. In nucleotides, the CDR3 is TGTGCCAGCAGCGTAGGGCCATCCTTCCAAGAGACCCAGTACTTC. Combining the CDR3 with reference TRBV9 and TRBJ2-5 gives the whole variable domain DSGVTQTPKHLITATGQRVTLRCSPRSGDLSVYWYQQSLDQGLQFLIQYYNGEERAKGNILERFSAQQFPDLHSELNLSSLELGDSALYFCASSVGPSFQETQYFGPGTRLLVL.

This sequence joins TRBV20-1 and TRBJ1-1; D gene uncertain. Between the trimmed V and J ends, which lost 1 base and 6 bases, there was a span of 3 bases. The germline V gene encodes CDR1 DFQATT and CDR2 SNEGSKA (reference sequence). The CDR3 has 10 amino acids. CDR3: CSARAAEAFF. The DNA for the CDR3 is TGCAGTGCTAGAGCCGCTGAAGCTTTCTTT.